Below are 7 T cell receptor beta chains sequenced from a single sample in a study of blood T cell repertoires in COVID-19. TCRdb keeps only in-frame clones here, not all; method: immunoSEQ multiplex PCR. The sample comprises a few hundred thousand clones, approximately 86% of which are singletons, and over 10% rests with the top ten. The specimen sequenced was peripheral blood. The receptors shown here come from a woman in her seventies with COVID-19, enrolled during active disease.

The chain is built from TRBV9 and TRBJ2-2; TRBD1 might be the D (6 bases). There are 17 residues in the CDR3. The V and J ends lost 2 bases and 4 bases respectively, with 18 bases between them. Per germline, CDR1 SGDLS and CDR2 YYNGEE. CDR3 amino acids: CASSVVAQGSTTGELFF. CDR3 DNA sequence: TGTGCCAGCAGCGTCGTCGCCCAGGGGAGTACCACCGGGGAGCTGTTTTTT.

The chain links TRBV10-3 to TRBJ2-1; D is perhaps TRBD2 (5 bases). Between the trimmed V and J ends, which lost 3 bases and 14 bases, there was a span of 11 bases. The CDR3 has 11 residues. Germline V gives CDR1 ENHRY, CDR2 SYGVKD. The CDR3 loop is CAISDGGGEFF. The DNA for the CDR3 is TGTGCCATCAGTGACGGAGGTGGGGAGTTCTTC.

The chain carries TRBV4-3 and TRBJ2-1; possibly TRBD2 for D (5 bases). The CDR3 has 16 amino acids. Germline CDR1 reads LGHNA; CDR2 reads YSLEER. Trimming removed 1 base at V and 4 bases at J, with 14 bases between. The CDR3 loop reads CASSQGGGLYYNEQFF. The CDR3 region has the DNA TGCGCCAGCAGCCAAGGTGGCGGACTTTATTACAATGAGCAGTTCTTC.

The chain combines TRBV24-1 with TRBJ1-5; 7 positions match TRBD1. This CDR3 contains 15 residues. The V segment lost 5 bases and the J segment 4 bases; nucleotides outside the gene matches: 7. Germline V CDR1 and CDR2: KGHDR, SFDVKD. This CDR3 reads CATSGTGTANQPQHF. The CDR3 DNA is TGTGCCACCAGTGGGACCGGGACAGCTAATCAGCCCCAGCATTTT.

V gene TRBV24-1 combines with J gene TRBJ2-2; 11 bases map to TRBD2. Germline lookup yields CDR1 KGHDR and CDR2 SFDVKD. The CDR3 has 18 amino acids. Trimming at V came to 1 base and at J to 4 bases, leaving 7 bases not matched to a gene. CDR3 nucleotides: TGTGCCACCAGTGATTTACGTAGCGGGGGGGCCGGCACCGGGGAGCTGTTTTTT. Protein: CATSDLRSGGAGTGELFF.

V and J are TRBV19 and TRBJ2-2; 7 bases map to TRBD1. From germline, CDR1 is LNHDA and CDR2 SQIVND (reference sequence). The CDR3 length is 16 residues. V trimming: 9 bases; J trimming: 2 bases; junction bases outside the gene matches: 12. CDR3 coding DNA: TGTGCCAGCTTCCTGACCGGGACAGTAAACACCGGGGAGCTGTTTTTT. The encoded protein is CASFLTGTVNTGELFF.

The chain couples TRBV9 to TRBJ2-7; D perhaps matches TRBD1 (6 bases). The V gene's germline CDR1 is SGDLS and CDR2 YYNGEE. The CDR3 spans 15 residues. Trimming pared 2 bases from V and 0 bases from J, leaving 12 bases between. The CDR3 loop is CASSVGDTLSYEQYF. DNA for the CDR3: TGTGCCAGCAGCGTGGGGGACACCCTCTCCTACGAGCAGTACTTC.